This is a list of T cell receptor beta chains from one sample in a study of cytomegalovirus exposure and HLA in healthy donors. Here immunoSEQ multiplex PCR was the method, and the copy in TCRdb shows in-frame clones only, minus some. The sample holds roughly 39,000 clones. What was sequenced was PBMCs. Receptor source: a man aged 30 to 39 in good health and CMV-seronegative. The CDR3 runs from the conserved cysteine through the conserved F or W. The order of the fields is J gene, D gene, V gene, CDR3 protein, CDR3 DNA. A D gene is named only where the DNA matches it firmly.

TRBJ2-5	TRBD2	TRBV5-6	CASSVGLAEWWQETQYF	TGTGCCAGCAGCGTGGGACTAGCGGAATGGTGGCAAGAGACCCAGTACTTC
TRBJ1-2	NA	TRBV7-2	CASSRGSGPRGYTF	TGTGCCAGCAGCCGCGGGTCAGGTCCTCGAGGCTACACCTTC
TRBJ2-1	NA	TRBV9	CASSALSAAYNEQFF	TGTGCCAGCAGCGCCCTATCAGCGGCTTACAATGAGCAGTTCTTC
TRBJ2-3	NA	TRBV7-6	CASSLVDSRKSDTQYF	TGTGCCAGCAGCTTAGTCGACAGCAGAAAATCGGATACGCAGTATTTT
TRBJ1-6	NA	TRBV18	CASSPIPRTDSPLHF	TGTGCCAGCTCACCAATACCCAGGACAGATTCACCCCTCCACTTT
TRBJ2-1	TRBD2	TRBV2	CATGLARNEQFF	TGTGCCACAGGACTAGCTAGGAATGAGCAGTTCTTC
TRBJ2-3	TRBD2	TRBV10-2	CASSDAGTSSPDTQYF	TGCGCCAGCAGCGATGCCGGGACTAGCTCCCCGGATACGCAGTATTTT
TRBJ2-7	TRBD2	TRBV7-9	CASSSGTSYEQYF	TGTGCCAGCAGTTCAGGGACTAGCTACGAGCAGTACTTC
TRBJ1-5	TRBD1	TRBV6-1	CASNSGTGSNQPQHF	TGTGCCAGCAACTCCGGGACAGGGAGCAACCAGCCCCAGCATTTT
TRBJ2-7	NA	TRBV11-3	CASSLDIPKPYEQYF	TGTGCCAGCAGCTTAGATATCCCTAAACCCTACGAGCAGTACTTC
TRBJ1-1	TRBD1	TRBV5-6	CASSLRDRGTEAFF	TGTGCCAGCAGCCTACGGGACAGGGGAACTGAAGCTTTCTTT
TRBJ1-3	NA	TRBV4-3	CASSRDTSSGNTIYF	TGCGCCAGCAGCCGGGACACCAGCTCTGGAAACACCATATATTTT
TRBJ2-2	NA	TRBV19	CASSIRAGAGELFF	TGTGCCAGTAGTATTCGGGCGGGTGCCGGGGAGCTGTTTTTT
TRBJ2-5	NA	TRBV6-1	CAVGGPRETQYF	TGTGCCGTTGGAGGGCCCCGGGAGACCCAGTACTTC
TRBJ1-1	TRBD1	TRBV4-3	CASSQDNRGGVEAFF	TGCGCCAGCAGCCAAGATAACAGGGGTGGAGTTGAAGCTTTCTTT
TRBJ2-2	NA	TRBV25-1	CASSGWDNENTGELFF	TGTGCCAGCAGTGGATGGGACAATGAGAACACCGGGGAGCTGTTTTTT
TRBJ1-2	NA	TRBV30	CAWSVGLTYGYTF	TGTGCCTGGAGTGTGGGGCTTACGTATGGCTACACCTTC
TRBJ2-7	TRBD1	TRBV5-4	CASSKKGAGSYEQYF	TGTGCCAGCAGCAAAAAGGGGGCAGGATCGTACGAGCAGTACTTC
TRBJ2-7	TRBD2	TRBV4-1	CASSQDKREGWHEQYF	TGCGCCAGCAGCCAAGATAAGCGGGAGGGTTGGCACGAGCAGTACTTC
TRBJ2-2	TRBD2	TRBV18	CASSFNAGTSGLTGELFF	TGTGCCAGCTCATTCAATGCCGGGACTAGCGGCCTCACCGGGGAGCTGTTTTTT
TRBJ1-1	NA	TRBV5-1	CASQGTMNTEAFF	TGCGCCAGCCAGGGAACCATGAACACTGAAGCTTTCTTT
TRBJ2-7	NA	TRBV4-1	CASSQRQASEQYF	TGCGCCAGCAGCCAAAGGCAGGCGTCGGAGCAGTACTTC
TRBJ1-2	NA	TRBV6-5	CASSRLGVINYGYTF	TGTGCCAGCAGTCGACTCGGCGTTATTAACTATGGCTACACCTTC